A single sample gave rise to the 22 T cell receptor beta chains below, sequenced in a study of blood T cell repertoires in COVID-19. Here immunoSEQ multiplex PCR was the method, and the copy in TCRdb shows in-frame clones only, minus some. The data show roughly 27,000 clones, roughly nine tenths seen once. The specimen sequenced was peripheral blood. The receptor set was obtained from a man in his 60s with acute or convalescent COVID-19.

The J gene is TRBJ1-6, the V gene TRBV6-5; no clear D. CDR1 is MNHEY and CDR2 is SVGAGI in the germline V gene. Trimming took off 0 bases at V and 10 bases at J, with 10 bases between the two ends. CDR3 length: 14 residues. CDR3 sequence: CASSYSRSHSPLHF. CDR3 bases: TGTGCCAGCAGTTACTCGAGATCCCACTCACCCCTCCACTTT.

The CDR3 DNA sequence: TGTGCCAGCAGCCAGACAGGGGCTGAAGCTTTCTTT. It encodes CASSQTGAEAFF. The V gene is TRBV3-1 (or the pseudogene TRBV3-2), the J gene TRBJ1-1; TRBD1 aligns across 8 bases. The germline V gene encodes CDR1 LGHDT and CDR2 YNNKEL (reference sequence). Trimming took 3 bases from V and 6 from J; bases not matched to a gene: 0. The CDR3 spans 12 residues.

V usage is TRBV6-6 and J usage is TRBJ2-1; 8 bases are shared with TRBD2. The CDR3 totals 17 residues. V dropped 5 bases and J dropped 0; count of bases not matched to a gene: 9. Per the germline V gene, CDR1 is MNHNY and CDR2 is SVGAGI (reference sequence). As DNA, the CDR3 is TGTGCCAGCAGTAGATGGCTAGCGGGTGACTCCTACAATGAGCAGTTCTTC. Its translation: CASSRWLAGDSYNEQFF.

The chain couples TRBV2 to TRBJ2-1; D might be TRBD1 (6 bases). The V end lost 9 bases, the J end lost 6 bases, and 15 bases lay between the germline ends. CDR3 length equals 13 residues. Per germline, CDR1 SNHLY and CDR2 FYNNEI. The CDR3 loop is CARQGSRANEQFF. The CDR3 DNA sequence: TGTGCCAGACAGGGATCAAGGGCCAATGAGCAGTTCTTC.

The chain employs TRBV19 and TRBJ2-7; no definite D call. Per the germline V gene, CDR1 is LNHDA and CDR2 is SQIVND (reference sequence). This CDR3 has 13 residues. V shed 6 bases and J shed 2 bases, with 11 bases lying between them. The CDR3 reads CASSPGPTYEQYF. CDR3 coding DNA: TGTGCCAGTAGCCCCGGTCCCACCTACGAGCAGTACTTC.

V is TRBV24-1 and J is TRBJ2-1; 7 positions agree with TRBD1. In germline, CDR1 is KGHDR, CDR2 SFDVKD. This CDR3 region has 14 residues. Losses at the gene ends were 4 bases for V and 1 base for J; bases not matched to a gene: 0. The CDR3 coding sequence is TGTGCCACCAGTGAGGGACAGTCCTACAATGAGCAGTTCTTC. It yields the protein CATSEGQSYNEQFF.

J is TRBJ1-1 and V is TRBV5-1; maybe TRBD1 (6 bases). The CDR3 has 15 residues. Germline CDR1 and CDR2: SGHRS and YFSETQ. V gave up 0 bases and J gave up 3 bases, with 12 bases separating them. CDR3 in amino acids: CASSLVAGVYTEAFF. In nucleotides, the CDR3 is TGCGCCAGCAGCTTGGTGGCAGGGGTTTACACTGAAGCTTTCTTT.

The CDR3 DNA reads as TGTGCCAGCATATCAGGGGCGGACTATGGCTACACCTTC. Its translation: CASISGADYGYTF. The chain is built from TRBV6-5 and TRBJ1-2; D is perhaps TRBD1 (6 bases). Trimming removed 7 bases from V and 3 bases from J, with 12 bases in between. The CDR3 is made up of 13 amino acids. CDR1 is MNHEY, CDR2 SVGAGI, per germline.

The chain couples TRBV7-2 to TRBJ1-2; D is perhaps TRBD1 (5 bases). CDR1 is SGHTA, CDR2 FQGNSA, per germline. This CDR3 region has 13 residues. With 7 bases removed from V and 3 bases from J, the gap between germline ends came to 12 bases. CDR3 bases: TGTGCCAGCAACAAAGGGGTTGACTATGGCTACACCTTC. This sequence encodes CASNKGVDYGYTF.

This chain links TRBV11-2 with TRBJ2-7; D not certain. This CDR3 has 14 amino acids. Trimming removed 0 bases at V and 3 bases at J, with 9 bases between. From germline, CDR1 is SGHAT and CDR2 FQNNGV. The CDR3 region is CASSLDNLYYEQYF. The CDR3 DNA is TGTGCCAGCAGCTTAGATAACTTATACTACGAGCAGTACTTC. The full variable domain, rest sourced from reference TRBV11-2 and TRBJ2-7, is EAGVAQSPRYKIIEKRQSVAFWCNPISGHATLYWYQQILGQGPKLLIQFQNNGVVDDSQLPKDRFSAERLKGVDSTLKIQPAKLEDSAVYLCASSLDNLYYEQYFGPGTRLTVT.

This clone was observed once. The chain employs TRBV5-6 and TRBJ2-3; D perhaps matches TRBD2 (6 bases). This CDR3 spans 12 amino acids. Trimming took 5 bases from V and 5 from J, leaving 9 bases between them. In germline, CDR1 is SGHDT, CDR2 YYEEEE. Here the CDR3 reads CASSRGLDTQYF. The DNA of the CDR3 is TGTGCCAGCAGTCGGGGGTTAGATACGCAGTATTTT.

The gene calls are TRBV6-1 and TRBJ2-4; the D is unclear. Trimming removed 3 bases from V and 8 bases from J, with 14 bases in between. Per the germline V gene, CDR1 is MNHNS and CDR2 is SASEGT. The CDR3 totals 14 residues. In DNA, the CDR3 is TGTGCCAGCAGTGAGTCAGGCCCTCAGGACATTCAGTACTTC. Translation gives CASSESGPQDIQYF.

V is TRBV3-1 (or the pseudogene TRBV3-2) and J is TRBJ1-6, with a weak D call TRBD1 (6 bases). The CDR3 sequence is 15 residues long. Germline V gene data show CDR1 as LGHDT and CDR2 as YNNKEL (reference sequence). V gave up 3 bases and J gave up 5 bases, with 11 bases separating them. CDR3 sequence: CASSQGTTHNSPLHF. CDR3 bases: TGTGCCAGCAGCCAGGGGACAACACATAATTCACCCCTCCACTTT.

The chain links TRBV15 to TRBJ1-4; D might be TRBD1 (6 bases). Germline V CDR1 and CDR2: LNHNV, YYDKDF (reference sequence). V shed 2 bases and J shed 1 base, with 8 bases lying between them. The CDR3 contains 15 residues. The CDR3 region is CATSRQGLTNEKLFF. CDR3 bases: TGTGCCACCAGCAGACAGGGGTTAACTAATGAAAAACTGTTTTTT.

The rearrangement uses TRBV2 and TRBJ2-5, with 8 nucleotides matching TRBD2. V shed 3 bases and J 3 bases; nucleotides not matched to a gene: 9. The CDR3 spans 16 residues. Germline CDR1 is SNHLY and CDR2 is FYNNEI. The CDR3 DNA follows: TGTGCCAGCAGTGACCACGGGACTAGGACTAAAGAGACCCAGTACTTC. Residues: CASSDHGTRTKETQYF.

The gene calls are TRBV11-2 and TRBJ2-7; maybe TRBD1 (5 bases). The CDR3 is made up of 16 amino acids. V was clipped by 1 base and J by 1 base, with 14 bases between them. Germline CDR1 SGHAT, CDR2 FQNNGV. The CDR3 loop is CASSLVRGLRSYEQYF. CDR3 bases: TGTGCCAGCAGCTTAGTTAGGGGCCTTAGATCCTACGAGCAGTACTTC.

The chain joins TRBV18 to TRBJ1-1; 9 bases agree with TRBD1. V was pared by 5 bases and J by 2 bases, with 6 bases of the junction left unmatched. There are 15 residues in the CDR3. Germline V gene sequence: CDR1 KGHSH, CDR2 LQKENI. CDR3 nucleotides: TGTGCCAGCTCAAGCACAGGGGGCCTTAACACTGAAGCTTTCTTT. The encoded protein is CASSSTGGLNTEAFF.

The chain links TRBV5-6 to TRBJ1-5; tentatively, D is TRBD1 (6 bases). CDR1 and CDR2 (germline): SGHDT, YYEEEE. Trimming took 3 bases from V and 4 from J, leaving 17 bases between them. This CDR3 region has 16 residues. The CDR3 here is CASSSYSQGLNQPQHF. The DNA of the CDR3 is TGTGCCAGCAGCTCCTACTCCCAGGGGCTAAATCAGCCCCAGCATTTT. Combining the CDR3 with reference TRBV5-6 and TRBJ1-5 gives the whole variable domain DAGVTQSPTHLIKTRGQQVTLRCSPKSGHDTVSWYQQALGQGPQFIFQYYEEEERQRGNFPDRFSGHQFPNYSSELNVNALLLGDSALYLCASSSYSQGLNQPQHFGDGTRLSIL.

The sample holds one count of this clone. This rearrangement joins TRBV11-2 to TRBJ2-3, with D possibly matching TRBD2 (6 bases). The V and J ends lost 1 base and 4 bases respectively, with 12 bases between them. The CDR3 consists of 15 residues. Per the germline V gene, CDR1 is SGHAT and CDR2 is FQNNGV. The CDR3 protein is CASSLASGRADTQYF. In nucleotides, the CDR3 is TGTGCCAGCAGCTTAGCCAGCGGGCGGGCAGATACGCAGTATTTT.

The chain recombines TRBV6-6 with TRBJ1-1; 7 nucleotides agree with TRBD1. V lost 6 bases and J lost 11; bases outside the gene matches: 21. CDR1 is MNHNY and CDR2 is SVGAGI in the germline V gene (reference sequence). This CDR3 region has 16 residues. CDR3 in amino acids: CASRWTGYLSTESAFF. The CDR3 DNA sequence: TGTGCCAGCAGATGGACAGGATATTTATCTACGGAGTCGGCTTTCTTT.

This clone rates as medium-sized. The chain combines TRBV30 with TRBJ1-1; D not certain. Germline loops: CDR1 GTSNPN, CDR2 SVGIG (reference sequence). V was cut by 4 bases and J by 4 bases, with 13 bases left in between. The CDR3 spans 13 residues. The CDR3 DNA is TGTGCCTGGATCTCCCCCAGAGGCACTGAAGCTTTCTTT. Its protein is CAWISPRGTEAFF.

The genes are TRBV9 and TRBJ2-2, with 11 nucleotides matching TRBD2. Germline values: CDR1 SGDLS, CDR2 YYNGEE. The junction had 13 bases not matched to a gene; V was cut back by 4 bases and J by 2 bases. The CDR3 is made up of 19 amino acids. For the CDR3, the DNA is TGTGCCAGCAGCCTCAGTACTAGCGGGGGACCGTTAAACACCGGGGAGCTGTTTTTT. Its protein product is CASSLSTSGGPLNTGELFF.